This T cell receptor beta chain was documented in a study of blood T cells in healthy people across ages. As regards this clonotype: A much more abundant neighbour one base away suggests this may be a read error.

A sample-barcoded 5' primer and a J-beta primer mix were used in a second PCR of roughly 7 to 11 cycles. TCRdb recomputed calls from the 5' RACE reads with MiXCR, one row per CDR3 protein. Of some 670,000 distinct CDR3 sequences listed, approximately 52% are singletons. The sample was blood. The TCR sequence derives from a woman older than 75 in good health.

The CDR3 sequence is CASSPLGANEQYF. CDR3 bases: TGTGCCAGCAGTCCGCTCGGTGCCAATGAGCAGTACTTC. This chain connects TRBV27 to TRBJ2-5; D is ambiguous. CDR1 MNHEY and CDR2 SMNVEV come from the germline V gene (reference sequence). This CDR3 contains 13 residues. Trimming took 5 bases from V and 11 from J, leaving 18 bases between them.